Given below is one T cell receptor beta chain in context. What it binds is unknown. These data come from a study of T cell responses to AZD1222 COVID-19 vaccine. As for the study in general: Pooled in the analysis were second doses at about 4 or about 12 weeks.

The CDR3 loop spans 14 amino acids. With 4 bases removed from V and 0 bases from J, the gap between germline ends came to 9 bases. CDR1 and CDR2 (germline): LGHDT, YNNKEL (reference sequence). The study's findings and limits: It should be noted that donors were predominantly white British and more often female, and clonal diversity was possibly underestimated.

Repertoires were generated with immunoSEQ multiplex PCR, while TCRdb's copy carries only in-frame clones and drops some. The data hold 150,000 to 200,000 clones, with 85% to 95% observed a single time. Specimen: peripheral blood, collected on day 0 of AZD1222 vaccination. This chain links TRBV3-1 (or the pseudogene TRBV3-2) with TRBJ1-1; tentative D call: TRBD1 (6 bases). The receptor was derived from an adult in good health. CDR3 sequence: CASSPGDMNTEAFF. In DNA form, the CDR3 reads TGTGCCAGCAGCCCAGGGGACATGAACACTGAAGCTTTCTTT.